Shown below are 30 T cell receptor beta chains from a single sample sequenced in a study of T cells in Graves' hyperthyroidism and ophthalmopathy. What was amplified from RNA transcripts were TCR beta CDR3 regions. Carried out on the TCR CDR3, a first-round RT-PCR used the HTBI primer set. MiXCR, run by TCRdb on the multiplex PCR reads, gives a single entry per CDR3 protein. The sample has a few hundred thousand distinct CDR3 sequences; around 42% are singletons. Sequenced sample: peripheral blood or thyroid tissue (not recorded which). Every receptor here comes from a woman aged 18 to 35 with Graves' hyperthyroidism.

The chain joins TRBV5-4 to TRBJ2-7, with D possibly being TRBD2 (6 bases). The V end was cut by 0 bases, the J end by 3 bases, with 10 bases between. There are 14 residues in the CDR3. Germline CDR1 reads SGHNT; CDR2 reads YYREEE (reference sequence). This CDR3 reads CASSLGGLSYEQYF. CDR3 coding DNA: TGTGCCAGCAGCTTGGGGGGACTGAGCTACGAGCAGTACTTC.

The chain uses TRBV9 and TRBJ1-4; D possibly corresponds to TRBD1 (5 bases). CDR3 size: 13 residues. The V end was cut by 0 bases, the J end by 8 bases, with 8 bases between. The germline CDR1 and CDR2 sequences are SGDLS and YYNGEE. The CDR3 loop reads CASSVGWGEKLFF. The CDR3 DNA sequence: TGTGCCAGCAGCGTAGGATGGGGGGAAAAACTGTTTTTT.

J is TRBJ1-1 and V is TRBV20-1, with 7 nucleotides matching TRBD1. J was trimmed by 2 bases and V by 8 bases; bases with no gene match: 5. Germline-derived CDR1 and CDR2 are DFQATT and SNEGSKA (reference sequence). The CDR3 has 12 amino acids. The DNA of the CDR3 is TGCAGTTTCAGGGGGGGTAACACTGAAGCTTTCTTT. It specifies CSFRGGNTEAFF.

The rearrangement joins TRBV2 to TRBJ1-6; 8 bases are shared with TRBD1. Germline CDR1 reads SNHLY; CDR2 reads FYNNEI. This CDR3 region has 15 residues. V trimming: 6 bases; J trimming: 7 bases; junction bases outside the gene matches: 8. CDR3 DNA sequence: TGTGCCAGCAGCAAAGCCGGGACAGGAAATTCACCCCTCCACTTT. Translated: CASSKAGTGNSPLHF. Complete variable domain (other parts from reference TRBV2 and TRBJ1-6): EPEVTQTPSHQVTQMGQEVILRCVPISNHLYFYWYRQILGQKVEFLVSFYNNEISEKSEIFDDQFSVERPDGSNFTLKIRSTKLEDSAMYFCASSKAGTGNSPLHFGNGTRLTVT.

The chain recombines TRBV29-1 with TRBJ1-2; possible D gene TRBD1, 5 bases. This CDR3 contains 10 residues. The germline gives CDR1 SQVTM, CDR2 ANQGSEA. V was cut by 7 bases and J by 7 bases, with 10 bases left in between. This CDR3 is CSAGGLGYTF. In DNA form, the CDR3 reads TGCAGCGCCGGGGGTCTTGGCTACACCTTC.

For the CDR3, the DNA is TGTGCCAGTAGTATAGATTGGCAGGGGGCGCGAGGGGAGCTGTTTTTT. Protein sequence: CASSIDWQGARGELFF. The V and J genes are TRBV19 and TRBJ2-2; 8 positions match TRBD1. J gave up 8 bases and V 0 bases, and 8 bases lay outside the gene matches. Germline V lookup: CDR1 LNHDA, CDR2 SQIVND (reference sequence). This CDR3 has 16 residues.

The CDR3 coding sequence is TGTGCCACCAGTGGTACCATATCGGAGACCCAGTACTTC. Translated, it gives CATSGTISETQYF. The V gene is TRBV24-1, the J gene TRBJ2-5; D is uncertain. CDR3 length: 13 residues. Trimming took 5 bases from V and 5 from J, leaving 11 bases between them. Germline CDR1 and CDR2: KGHDR and SFDVKD.

This clonotype was recorded at least ten times. The rearrangement uses TRBV20-1 and TRBJ1-5; D remains unclear. In germline, CDR1 is DFQATT, CDR2 SNEGSKA (reference sequence). The length of the CDR3 is 8 residues. The DNA for the CDR3 is TGCATTGCGGTAGTTGAGCATTTT. Amino acids: CIAVVEHF.

This clonotype has a handful of counts. The chain employs TRBV2 and TRBJ2-7, with D maybe TRBD1 (6 bases). CDR1 SNHLY and CDR2 FYNNEI come from the germline V gene. The CDR3 contains 18 residues. The V and J ends lost 2 bases and 0 bases respectively, with 20 bases between them. In nucleotides, the CDR3 is TGTGCCAGCAGTGAATCTCCCTTAAGACAGGTTAGCTCCTACGAGCAGTACTTC. The encoded protein is CASSESPLRQVSSYEQYF. The full variable domain, with the rest looked up from reference TRBV2 and TRBJ2-7, is EPEVTQTPSHQVTQMGQEVILRCVPISNHLYFYWYRQILGQKVEFLVSFYNNEISEKSEIFDDQFSVERPDGSNFTLKIRSTKLEDSAMYFCASSESPLRQVSSYEQYFGPGTRLTVT.

The CDR3 is CASSNERPNQPQHF. CDR3 nucleotides: TGTGCCAGTAGTAACGAGAGACCCAATCAGCCCCAGCATTTT. The chain combines TRBV19 with TRBJ1-5; D remains unclear. The germline V gene has CDR1 LNHDA and CDR2 SQIVND (reference sequence). The V gene lost 4 bases and the J gene lost 3 bases, with 10 bases spanning the gap. There are 14 residues in the CDR3.

The V gene is TRBV2, the J gene TRBJ1-4; 10 bases line up with TRBD1. V lost 7 bases to trimming and J lost 8 bases; unmatched junction nucleotides: 7. CDR1 is SNHLY and CDR2 is FYNNEI in the germline V gene. The CDR3 is 14 residues long. The CDR3 sequence: CASIRDRGDEKLFF. As DNA, the CDR3 is TGTGCCAGCATCCGGGACAGGGGCGACGAAAAACTGTTTTTT.

In the case of this clonotype: A much larger clone sits a single nucleotide away, making a read error possible. No conserved phenylalanine or tryptophan ends this CDR3, so it is likely a read error. The V and J genes are TRBV7-9 and TRBJ1-2, with D possibly TRBD1 on 5 matching bases. V was shortened by 4 bases and J by 1 base, with 10 bases between the two germline ends. The length of the CDR3 is 14 residues. CDR1 is SEHNR and CDR2 is FQNEAQ in the germline V gene (reference sequence). The CDR3 sequence: CASSYGTVNYGYTL. In DNA form, the CDR3 reads TGTGCCAGCAGCTATGGGACCGTTAACTATGGCTACACCCTC.

In DNA, the CDR3 is TGTGCCAGCAGCAACTCGGGGGGGCCCTCCTACGAGCAGTACTTC. Translation gives CASSNSGGPSYEQYF. The V gene is TRBV7-2, the J gene TRBJ2-7; 8 bases fit TRBD2. Germline V gene lookup returns CDR1 SGHTA and CDR2 FQGNSA. The CDR3 is made up of 15 amino acids. Trimming removed 5 bases from V and 0 bases from J; junction bases left unmatched: 6.

The chain joins TRBV29-1 to TRBJ1-5; D call uncertain. V lost 4 bases and J 2 bases, leaving 18 bases between the germline ends. CDR3 length: 16 amino acids. Germline loops: CDR1 SQVTM, CDR2 ANQGSEA. CDR3 nucleotide sequence: TGCAGCGTTGTTAGGTACAGTGTATTCGGCAATCAGCCCCAGCATTTT. Encoded protein: CSVVRYSVFGNQPQHF.

The chain joins TRBV20-1 to TRBJ2-5, with 9 positions matching TRBD2. V dropped 0 bases and J dropped 7; count of bases not matched to a gene: 6. Germline assignment: CDR1 DFQATT and CDR2 SNEGSKA (reference sequence). The CDR3 length is 14 residues. In DNA form, the CDR3 reads TGCAGTGCTAGAGAGTCTAGCGGGGCCCTGACCCAGTACTTC. Its protein product is CSARESSGALTQYF.

For this clonotype: A read error is possible here, since a much larger clone lies one base away. This likely comes from a read error, as the CDR3 has no conserved phenylalanine or tryptophan at its end. The J gene is TRBJ1-2, the V gene TRBV7-9; no firm D call. Germline V CDR1 and CDR2: SEHNR, FQNEAQ (reference sequence). This CDR3 has 14 residues. The V end was cut by 1 base, the J end by 7 bases, with 13 bases between. The CDR3 sequence is CASSLESHSGGYTL. DNA for the CDR3: TGTGCCAGCAGCTTAGAATCCCACTCGGGTGGCTACACCCTC.

In its sample, this clonotype was seen many times. The chain employs TRBV12-3 or TRBV12-4 and TRBJ2-6; TRBD1 is a possible D gene (6 bases). Deletions cut 6 bases from V and 2 bases from J, with 8 bases between. CDR3 size: 14 residues. In nucleotides, the CDR3 is TGTGCCAGCAGGGCAGGGGCTGGGGCCAACGTCCTGACTTTC. Translating it yields CASRAGAGANVLTF.

This clonotype appeared a few times. The chain uses TRBV14 and TRBJ1-2, with D uncertain. V was pared by 0 bases and J by 2 bases, with 7 bases between. Germline values: CDR1 SGHDN, CDR2 FVKESK. This CDR3 is built from 14 residues. The CDR3: CASSQDRKNYGYTF. CDR3 DNA: TGTGCCAGCAGCCAAGACAGGAAAAACTATGGCTACACCTTC.

The DNA of the CDR3 is TGCAGTGCTAGTCCCGGGACAGCGCAAGAGACCCAGTACTTC. Translation gives CSASPGTAQETQYF. The genes are TRBV20-1 and TRBJ2-5; TRBD1 aligns across 7 bases. Germline CDR1 is DFQATT and CDR2 is SNEGSKA (reference sequence). V lost 3 bases and J lost 2; bases outside the gene matches: 6. This CDR3 has 14 residues.

J is TRBJ2-7 and V is TRBV19, with 9 bases fitting TRBD1. The CDR3 is 15 residues long. Germline V lookup: CDR1 LNHDA, CDR2 SQIVND (reference sequence). J gave up 4 bases and V 4 bases, and 8 bases lay outside the gene matches. CDR3 region: CASSRTGDDFYEQYF. The CDR3 region has the DNA TGTGCCAGTAGTAGGACAGGGGATGATTTTTACGAGCAGTACTTC.

The V and J genes are TRBV20-1 and TRBJ2-7, with 12 bases aligning to TRBD2. The germline gives CDR1 DFQATT, CDR2 SNEGSKA (reference sequence). This CDR3 contains 17 residues. With 0 bases clipped from V and 1 base from J, the junction kept 7 bases outside the gene matches. The CDR3: CSARDPWTSGTSYEQYF. The CDR3 DNA reads as TGCAGTGCTAGAGATCCCTGGACTAGCGGGACGTCCTACGAGCAGTACTTC.

As concerns this clonotype: Since a much larger clone is just one base distant, this may be a read error. The J gene is TRBJ2-2, the V gene TRBV3-1; weak D call: TRBD1 (6 bases). With 6 bases removed from V and 0 bases from J, the gap between germline ends came to 11 bases. Germline loops: CDR1 LGHDT, CDR2 YNNKEL (reference sequence). The CDR3 is 15 residues long. The CDR3 here is CASSERTANTGELFF. The CDR3 nucleotides read TGTGCCAGCAGTGAGAGGACAGCGAACACCGGGGAGCTGTTTTTT.

V and J are TRBV19 and TRBJ1-5; weak D call: TRBD1 (5 bases). Trimming left V 7 bases short and J 1 base short, with 17 bases between. Germline V CDR1 and CDR2: LNHDA, SQIVND (reference sequence). The CDR3 runs 16 residues. CDR3 nucleotide sequence: TGTGCCAGTACCCCCTACAGCTGGGGGAGCAATCAGCCCCAGCATTTT. Translation: CASTPYSWGSNQPQHF.

The sample holds many counts of this clonotype. V usage is TRBV10-3 and J usage is TRBJ1-1; 10 nucleotides match TRBD1. Germline CDR1 and CDR2: ENHRY and SYGVKD. Germline trimming cut 2 bases from V and 4 bases from J; bases unmatched to any gene: 1. The CDR3 length is 14 residues. For the CDR3, the DNA is TGTGCCATCAGTGAGGGACAGGGGGGCACTGAAGCTTTCTTT. Translation gives CAISEGQGGTEAFF.

This clonotype was observed once. The chain couples TRBV2 to TRBJ1-2, with 9 bases fitting TRBD1. This CDR3 contains 13 residues. After removal of 6 bases from V and 5 bases from J, the junction contained 4 bases not matched to a gene. The germline gives CDR1 SNHLY, CDR2 FYNNEI. The CDR3 is CASRDGTGYGYTF. The CDR3 nucleotides read TGTGCCAGCAGAGACGGGACAGGGTATGGCTACACCTTC.

The chain has TRBV24-1 and TRBJ1-5; D is uncertain. The germline V and J ends were trimmed by 0 bases and 13 bases, with 3 bases remaining between them. Germline V lookup: CDR1 KGHDR, CDR2 SFDVKD. This CDR3 has 10 amino acids. The CDR3 coding sequence is TGTGCCACCAGTGATTTGCGACAGCATTTT. Translated: CATSDLRQHF.

The chain joins TRBV29-1 to TRBJ1-1; a weak D match, TRBD1 (5 bases). The germline gives CDR1 SQVTM, CDR2 ANQGSEA. This CDR3 is built from 11 residues. The CDR3 DNA follows: TGCACCTTGGGGGATCTGACTGAAGCTTTCTTT. It yields the protein CTLGDLTEAFF.

The chain's CDR3 is CASSSTSFGRLYGYTF. DNA for the CDR3: TGTGCCAGCAGCTCGACATCGTTTGGACGGCTCTATGGCTACACCTTC. The chain carries TRBV7-9 and TRBJ1-2; unclear D gene. The CDR3 runs to 16 residues. Germline loops: CDR1 SEHNR, CDR2 FQNEAQ (reference sequence). Trimming stripped 4 bases from V and 4 bases from J, with 19 bases between.

Worth noting for this clonotype: At one boundary the junction diverges from the germline segment, which might be a read error. This rearrangement joins TRBV13 to TRBJ1-1, with 8 bases identical to TRBD1. CDR1 is PRHDT and CDR2 is FYEKMQ in the germline V gene (reference sequence). The CDR3 contains 14 residues. DNA of the CDR3: TGTGCCAGCAGCGCCCAGGGGGCCTCCACTCAAGCTTTCTTT. It yields the protein CASSAQGASTQAFF. Variable domain in full (rest from reference TRBV13 and TRBJ1-1): AAGVIQSPRHLIKEKRETATLKCYPIPRHDTVYWYQQGPGQDPQFLISFYEKMQSDKGSIPDRFSAQQFSDYHSELNMSSLELGDSALYFCASSAQGASTQAFFGQGTRLTVV.

This clonotype was seen a single time. The chain is built from TRBV2 and TRBJ2-2; D unclear. The V and J ends lost 5 bases and 6 bases respectively, with 10 bases between them. Germline CDR1 SNHLY, CDR2 FYNNEI. There are 13 residues in the CDR3. Written as DNA, the CDR3 is TGTGCCAGCAGTTTTTCCGGGTCCGGGGAGCTGTTTTTT. This gives the protein CASSFSGSGELFF.